Listed below are T cell receptor beta chains from one sample, sequenced in a study of blood T cell repertoires in COVID-19. The table came from immunoSEQ multiplex PCR; TCRdb's copy has only in-frame clones and leaves some out. Among roughly 90,000 clones listed, 80% were seen once. Sequences were obtained from peripheral blood. The receptors shown here come from a woman aged 65 to 85 with acute or convalescent COVID-19. Both conserved end residues are part of each CDR3. D genes are given only for firm matches. Not all rows give a size; the values are once, few, many and, for expanded clones, a class.

TRBJ1-1 | NA | TRBV5-4 | NA | TGTGCCAGCAGCTGGCCTGGACCCCGAGGGACTGAAGCTTTCTTT | CASSWPGPRGTEAFF
TRBJ2-2 | NA | TRBV28 | TRBD1 | TGTGCCAGCGGGGACAGGGTTGGAACCGGGGAGCTGTTTTTT | CASGDRVGTGELFF
TRBJ2-5 | NA | TRBV5-5 | NA | TGTGCCAGCAGCCATTGGACTGGAGAGACCCAGTACTTC | CASSHWTGETQYF
TRBJ2-7 | NA | TRBV2 | NA | TGTGCCAGCAGGAGGGGGACCCTCCCTGGCTACGAGCAGTACTTC | CASRRGTLPGYEQYF
TRBJ2-2 | few | TRBV5-1 | TRBD1 | TGCGCCAGCAGCCTAGGGACAGGGAGCGGGGAGCTGTTTTTT | CASSLGTGSGELFF
TRBJ1-1 | NA | TRBV4-1 | TRBD1 | TGCGCCAGCAGCCAAGAAGACAGGGGAACGGCTGAAGCTTTCTTT | CASSQEDRGTAEAFF
TRBJ2-2 | NA | TRBV29-1 | TRBD2 | TGCAGCGCCGGGTGGACTAGCGGGATCGGGGAGCTGTTTTTT | CSAGWTSGIGELFF
TRBJ2-5 | NA | TRBV28 | NA | TGTGCCAGCAGTTTATGGGGTAGCACCCTGCAAGAGACCCAGTACTTC | CASSLWGSTLQETQYF
TRBJ1-2 | NA | TRBV7-9 | NA | TGTGCCAGCAGCTTAGCGCAGGGACTGGGGGTAGGAGGCTACACCTTC | CASSLAQGLGVGGYTF
TRBJ1-3 | few | TRBV5-1 | NA | TGCGCCAGCAGCTTGGCCGGTGCCACTGGAAACACCATATATTTT | CASSLAGATGNTIYF
TRBJ1-5 | few | TRBV6-5 | NA | TGTGCCAGCAGTTATGGGGGGATCGGTCAGCCCCAGCATTTT | CASSYGGIGQPQHF
TRBJ1-6 | NA | TRBV6-1 | NA | TGTGCCAGCAGTGAAGGAGCAGGAGGTTTGTTGAATTCACCCCTCCACTTT | CASSEGAGGLLNSPLHF
TRBJ1-4 | NA | TRBV7-2 | NA | TGTGCCAGCAGCTTAGGGGGGCGAACTAATGAAAAACTGTTTTTT | CASSLGGRTNEKLFF
TRBJ2-7 | NA | TRBV2 | TRBD2 | TGTGCCAGTAAACCGGGACTAGCGGGAGCTGGGGAGCAGTACTTC | CASKPGLAGAGEQYF
TRBJ1-1 | few | TRBV4-1 | NA | TGCGCCAGCAGTTTCAACGGGAACACTGAAGCTTTCTTT | CASSFNGNTEAFF
TRBJ1-4 | once | TRBV6-1 | TRBD1 | TGTGCCAGCAGTGAGACGACAGGGATCCGTGAAAAACTGTTTTTT | CASSETTGIREKLFF
TRBJ1-2 | NA | TRBV2 | NA | TGTGCCAGCAGTGAAGAGGAGGGCGCCTATGGCTACACCTTC | CASSEEEGAYGYTF
TRBJ2-2 | NA | TRBV9 | TRBD2 | TGTGCCAGCAGCCCCCCTCGACTAGCGGGTACAGACACCGGGGAGCTGTTTTTT | CASSPPRLAGTDTGELFF
TRBJ1-5 | NA | TRBV29-1 | NA | TGCAGCGTTGGAGGCCAGAATCAGCCCCAGCATTTT | CSVGGQNQPQHF
TRBJ2-6 | NA | TRBV4-2 | NA | TGTGCCAGCAGCCAAGAGCCCCAGGGAATAGGATCTGGGGCCAACGTCCTGACTTTC | CASSQEPQGIGSGANVLTF
TRBJ1-6 | NA | TRBV2 | NA | TGTGCCAGCATTTCAAGGGGACTTAATAATTCACCCCTCCACTTT | CASISRGLNNSPLHF
TRBJ2-3 | NA | TRBV19 | TRBD1 | TGTGCCAGTAGTGGCCGGACAGGAAACACAGATACGCAGTATTTT | CASSGRTGNTDTQYF
TRBJ1-3 | NA | TRBV3-1/TRBV3-2 | NA | TGTGCCAGCAGCCAACGAGGGGCAGGGGTTATAGGAAACACCATATATTTT | CASSQRGAGVIGNTIYF
TRBJ2-7 | NA | TRBV5-1 | TRBD1 | TGCGCCAGCAGCAACCCGGACAGGGCAAAAAACGAGCAGTACTTC | CASSNPDRAKNEQYF
TRBJ2-7 | NA | TRBV3-1/TRBV3-2 | NA | TGTGCCGGGGCCCAGAGCTCCTACGAGCAGTACTTC | CAGAQSSYEQYF
TRBJ2-2 | once | TRBV19 | TRBD1 | TGTGCCAGTAGTGCCGACAGGGGGGTGAACACCGGGGAGCTGTTTTTT | CASSADRGVNTGELFF
TRBJ1-2 | once | TRBV7-2 | TRBD1 | TGTGCCAGCAGCGACAGGGTGCGTGGCTACACCTTC | CASSDRVRGYTF
TRBJ2-2 | NA | TRBV9 | NA | TGTGCCAGCAGCGTAGGTCTAGTGACCACCGGGGAGCTGTTTTTT | CASSVGLVTTGELFF
TRBJ2-1 | NA | TRBV4-2 | TRBD2 | TGTGCCAGCAGCCAAGTTTCTAGCGGGGGCCGGGATGAGCAGTTCTTC | CASSQVSSGGRDEQFF
TRBJ1-2 | NA | TRBV28 | NA | TGTGCCAGCAGTTTAGGTGGGGCGGGAGGCTACACCTTC | CASSLGGAGGYTF
TRBJ2-7 | NA | TRBV30 | TRBD2 | TGTGCCGTAGTCGGGGGGATAGAAGAGCAGTACTTC | CAVVGGIEEQYF
TRBJ2-1 | few | TRBV6-6 | NA | TGTGCCGGAATGGAGCGGGAGCAGTTCTTC | CAGMEREQFF
TRBJ2-5 | NA | TRBV6-1 | TRBD1 | TGTGCCAGCAGTGAACAGGAAGGGACAGGAGAGACCCAGTACTTC | CASSEQEGTGETQYF
TRBJ1-3 | once | TRBV5-1 | TRBD1 | TGCGCCAGCAGCTGGGACAGTGCCGATTCTGGAAACACCATATATTTT | CASSWDSADSGNTIYF
TRBJ2-1 | once | TRBV19 | TRBD2 | TGTGCCAGTAACCCCCGGGGGGGGTCCTACAATGAGCAGTTCTTC | CASNPRGGSYNEQFF
TRBJ2-3 | NA | TRBV5-6 | TRBD1 | TGTGCCAGCAGCTTTACAGGGGTGGTGACAGATACGCAGTATTTT | CASSFTGVVTDTQYF
TRBJ2-5 | NA | TRBV18 | NA | TGTGCCGGGGGAAAGACCGGGAGTTCGCAAGAGACCCAGTACTTC | CAGGKTGSSQETQYF
TRBJ1-1 | NA | TRBV28 | NA | TGTGCCAGCAGTTTAATGCTAGTGAACACTGAAGCTTTCTTT | CASSLMLVNTEAFF
TRBJ2-5 | NA | TRBV7-8 | TRBD1 | TGTGCCAGCAGCCCGGAACAGGGGAAGGGTGAGACCCAGTACTTC | CASSPEQGKGETQYF
TRBJ2-2 | few | TRBV5-1 | TRBD1 | TGCGCCAGCAGCCTACAGGGGGAGAACACCGGGGAGCTGTTTTTT | CASSLQGENTGELFF
TRBJ2-5 | NA | TRBV6-5 | NA | TGTGCCAGCAGCGACACATACCAAGAGACCCAGTACTTC | CASSDTYQETQYF
TRBJ2-1 | NA | TRBV2 | NA | TGTGCCAGCAGTGGGGGGCTGTACAATGAGCAGTTCTTC | CASSGGLYNEQFF
TRBJ2-1 | NA | TRBV6-4 | NA | TGTGCCAGCAGTGCCCGGGCGGGGAATGAGCAGTTCTTC | CASSARAGNEQFF
TRBJ1-5 | NA | TRBV7-8 | NA | TGTGCCAGCAGCCAAAACTTCAGGGGCCTTAGCAATCAGCCCCAGCATTTT | CASSQNFRGLSNQPQHF
TRBJ2-5 | NA | TRBV12-5 | NA | TGTGCTAGTGGTGCGCGGCAGTTTGAGACCCAGTACTTC | CASGARQFETQYF
TRBJ2-2 | NA | TRBV19 | NA | TGTGCCTGCCAGGTAGCCGGGGAGCTGTTTTTT | CACQVAGELFF
TRBJ1-2 | NA | TRBV6-5 | TRBD1 | TGTGCCAGCAAAGGGACAGTTCATGGCTACACCTTC | CASKGTVHGYTF
TRBJ2-7 | NA | TRBV2 | TRBD1 | TGTGCCAGCAGAGCAGGGGGCGTGAGCTCCTACGAGCAGTACTTC | CASRAGGVSSYEQYF
TRBJ2-3 | NA | TRBV11-2 | NA | TGTGCCAGCAGCTTCGACAGATATACGCAGTATTTT | CASSFDRYTQYF